This T cell receptor (beta chain) emerged from a study of human T cells and chemical hapten exposure. Time point described: patch test 1, 2 weeks after DPC sensitization. This sample's treatment: therapeutic diphenylcyclopropenone sensitization with weekly scalp DPC. Ten or more counts support this clonotype. TCRdb recomputed calls from the RACE reads with MiXCR, one row per CDR3 protein. The sample carries about 70,000 distinct CDR3 sequences, around 9.8% recorded once. The specimen comprised whole blood, sampled in connection with sensitization to the hapten diphenylcyclopropenone (DPC). The sequence derives from a woman aged 40 to 50 with alopecia areata. Some clones in this sample may be carry-over from other donors' samples.

The CDR3 DNA is TGCGCCACCCGACTAGCGGGGATAAATGAGCAGTTCTTC. Amino acid sequence: CATRLAGINEQFF. V usage is TRBV10-2 and J usage is TRBJ2-1; 11 positions agree with TRBD2. The CDR3 totals 13 residues. Germline CDR1 is WSHSY and CDR2 is SAAADI. V lost 10 bases, J lost 7 bases, and 6 bases stayed unmatched.